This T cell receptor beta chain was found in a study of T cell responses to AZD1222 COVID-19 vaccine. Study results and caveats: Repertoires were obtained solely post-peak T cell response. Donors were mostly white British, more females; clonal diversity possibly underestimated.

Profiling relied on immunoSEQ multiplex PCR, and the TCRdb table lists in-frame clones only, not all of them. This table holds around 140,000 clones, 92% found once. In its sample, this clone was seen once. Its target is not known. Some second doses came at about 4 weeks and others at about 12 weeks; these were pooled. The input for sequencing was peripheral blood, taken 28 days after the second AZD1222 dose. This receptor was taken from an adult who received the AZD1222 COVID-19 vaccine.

The DNA for the CDR3 is TGTGCCTGGAGTTATAGGGTTGGTAATCAGCCCCAGCATTTT. Protein: CAWSYRVGNQPQHF. The chain joins TRBV30 to TRBJ1-5; D is unclear. Germline V gene sequence: CDR1 GTSNPN, CDR2 SVGIG (reference sequence). The CDR3 totals 14 residues. The V and J ends lost 2 bases and 4 bases respectively, with 12 bases between them.